The 18 T cell receptor beta chains reported below all come from one sample, sequenced in a study of T cell repertoires in cytomegalovirus infection. TCRdb re-analysed the reads in MiXCR, keeping a single row per CDR3 protein. This table has approximately 220,000 distinct CDR3 sequences, approximately 40% appearing once. No antigens are known for them. The material sequenced was CD8+ T cells from cultured PBMCs, taken from culture after CMV antigen stimulation. The receptor source for this set is a human donor in good health (CMV status not recorded). Some clones in this sample may be carry-over from other donors' samples.

This sequence joins TRBV18 and TRBJ2-1, with D unclear. Trimming shortened V by 0 bases and J by 9 bases, and 9 bases separated the two germline ends. The germline V gene has CDR1 KGHSH and CDR2 LQKENI. This CDR3 contains 13 residues. The CDR3 loop reads CASSPPTGAEQFF. Written as DNA, the CDR3 is TGTGCCAGCTCACCACCGACCGGTGCTGAGCAGTTCTTC.

V usage is TRBV11-2 and J usage is TRBJ2-1; possible D gene TRBD2, 5 bases. The CDR3 length is 14 residues. With 4 bases removed from V and 6 bases from J, the gap between germline ends came to 13 bases. Germline loops: CDR1 SGHAT, CDR2 FQNNGV. The CDR3 nucleotides are TGTGCCAGCAGCTCCGAGAAAAGCGGCAATGAGCAGTTCTTC. It encodes CASSSEKSGNEQFF.

The chain is built from TRBV7-3 and TRBJ2-1, with D possibly TRBD2 on 6 matching bases. The CDR3 sequence is 14 residues long. V lost 4 bases and J lost 7, with 14 bases in between. Germline CDR1 reads SGHTA; CDR2 reads FQGTGA. CDR3 DNA: TGTGCCAGCAGCTCCGGGAGCGCGAGGAATGAGCAGTTCTTC. This translates into CASSSGSARNEQFF.

The J gene is TRBJ2-5, the V gene TRBV29-1; a possible D gene is TRBD2 (5 bases). CDR1 is SQVTM, CDR2 ANQGSEA, per germline. V dropped 8 bases and J dropped 0 bases, with 13 bases sitting between them. The CDR3 is made up of 13 amino acids. CDR3 DNA: TGCAGCCCCACTAGTGGGGACCAAGAGACCCAGTACTTC. Translated, it gives CSPTSGDQETQYF. Full variable domain (missing parts from reference TRBV29-1 and TRBJ2-5): SAVISQKPSRDICQRGTSLTIQCQVDSQVTMMFWYRQQPGQSLTLIATANQGSEATYESGFVIDKFPISRPNLTFSTLTVSNMSPEDSSIYLCSPTSGDQETQYFGPGTRLLVL.

This sequence joins TRBV27 and TRBJ1-1, with TRBD1 identical over 8 bases. Germline V lookup: CDR1 MNHEY, CDR2 SMNVEV (reference sequence). V gave up 3 bases and J gave up 11 bases; unmatched junction bases: 14. CDR3 length: 15 amino acids. The CDR3 DNA reads TGTGCCAGCAGTTTCCAGGGTGGGCAGGGGGCGTGGGCTTTCTTT. It specifies CASSFQGGQGAWAFF.

This chain joins TRBV29-1 and TRBJ2-2, with D unresolved. CDR3 length equals 13 residues. The V end lost 2 bases, the J end lost 2 bases, and 6 bases lay between the germline ends. CDR1 is SQVTM, CDR2 ANQGSEA, per germline. In nucleotides, the CDR3 is TGCAGCGTTGAAAGGTTCAACACCGGGGAGCTGTTTTTT. Protein sequence: CSVERFNTGELFF.

This clonotype came up a few times. The junction departs from the called germline gene at one end, perhaps through a read error. This sequence joins TRBV7-6 and TRBJ2-3; TRBD2 matches at 11 bases. CDR1 and CDR2 from the germline V gene are SGHVS and FNYEAQ. The CDR3 spans 16 residues. CDR3 nucleotide sequence: TGTGCAAGCAGCTTGACTAGCGGGACCAGTACAGATACGAAGTATTTT. It specifies CASSLTSGTSTDTKYF.

This clonotype was observed a few times. The J gene is TRBJ2-1, the V gene TRBV7-2, with TRBD1 as a possible D gene (5 bases). The CDR3 is 15 residues long. Trimming took off 4 bases at V and 8 bases at J, with 18 bases between the two ends. The germline V gene encodes CDR1 SGHTA and CDR2 FQGNSA. For the CDR3, the DNA is TGTGCCAGCAGCTCTGGGGCAGGGAAAGTAGATGAGCAGTTCTTC. Translating it yields CASSSGAGKVDEQFF.

The sample holds a few counts of this clonotype. This chain links TRBV7-9 with TRBJ2-5, with a weak D call TRBD2 (5 bases). CDR3 size: 14 residues. In germline, CDR1 is SEHNR, CDR2 FQNEAQ (reference sequence). The V end was cut by 6 bases, the J end by 2 bases, with 13 bases between. This CDR3 is CASSNPGLQETQYF. CDR3 DNA sequence: TGTGCCAGCAGTAATCCGGGATTACAAGAGACCCAGTACTTC.

The chain uses TRBV7-6 and TRBJ2-3; D not certain. The germline CDR1 and CDR2 sequences are SGHVS and FNYEAQ. This CDR3 is built from 13 residues. V dropped 5 bases and J dropped 11 bases, with 17 bases sitting between them. CDR3 residues: CASSPPGFLEQYF. CDR3 in DNA: TGTGCCAGCAGCCCCCCCGGTTTCCTCGAGCAGTATTTT.

This clonotype has ten or more counts. The chain recombines TRBV5-6 with TRBJ1-1; D remains unclear. Trimming stripped 1 base from V and 8 bases from J, with 6 bases between. CDR3 size: 11 residues. Germline loops: CDR1 SGHDT, CDR2 YYEEEE. The CDR3 reads CASSLSSEAFF. For the CDR3, the DNA is TGTGCCAGCAGCTTGTCTTCGGAAGCTTTCTTT.

J is TRBJ2-2 and V is TRBV5-5; the D gene is possibly TRBD1 (6 bases). The V and J ends lost 0 bases and 3 bases respectively, with 9 bases between them. This CDR3 is 15 amino acids long. CDR1 SGHKS and CDR2 YYEKEE come from the germline V gene (reference sequence). The CDR3 region has the DNA TGTGCCAGCAGCTTGGTGGGGGCCCACACCGGGGAGCTGTTTTTT. It codes for CASSLVGAHTGELFF. The full variable domain, its missing parts supplied by reference TRBV5-5 and TRBJ2-2, is DAGVTQSPTHLIKTRGQQVTLRCSPISGHKSVSWYQQVLGQGPQFIFQYYEKEERGRGNFPDRFSARQFPNYSSELNVNALLLGDSALYLCASSLVGAHTGELFFGEGSRLTVL.

This clonotype came up a few times. J is TRBJ2-3 and V is TRBV15, with 8 bases that match TRBD2. Germline loops: CDR1 LNHNV, CDR2 YYDKDF (reference sequence). The CDR3 is made up of 14 amino acids. V was pared by 9 bases and J by 0 bases, with 5 bases of the junction left unmatched. DNA of the CDR3: TGTGCCACGGAGAGCGGGAGAAGCACAGATACGCAGTATTTT. Translated, it gives CATESGRSTDTQYF.

The rearrangement uses TRBV24-1 and TRBJ2-1, with D possibly TRBD2 on 5 matching bases. The V end was cut by 3 bases, the J end by 4 bases, with 12 bases between. Germline V gene lookup returns CDR1 KGHDR and CDR2 SFDVKD. The CDR3 runs 15 residues. CDR3 protein: CATSDLREQYNEQFF. CDR3 DNA sequence: TGTGCCACCAGTGATCTACGGGAACAGTACAATGAGCAGTTCTTC.

This clonotype was detected only a few times. V is TRBV7-2 and J is TRBJ2-1, with TRBD2 identical over 7 bases. Germline loops: CDR1 SGHTA, CDR2 FQGNSA. The ends lost 2 bases at V and 8 bases at J; junction bases unmatched: 9. The CDR3 is made up of 15 amino acids. Here the CDR3 DNA reads TGTGCCAGCAGCTTAATGTATACTAGCGTGGATGAGCAGTTCTTC. Residues: CASSLMYTSVDEQFF.

Regarding this clonotype: A read error may account for a junction end that differs from germline. V and J are TRBV7-6 and TRBJ2-7; 11 positions agree with TRBD2. CDR1 is SGHVS and CDR2 is FNYEAQ in the germline V gene. The CDR3 is made up of 20 amino acids. CDR3 sequence (DNA): TGTGCCAGCAGCTTAGGGGGAATTCCGGCGACTAGCGGGACCTCCTACGAGCAGTATTTC. It encodes CASSLGGIPATSGTSYEQYF.

CDR3 nucleotide sequence: TGTGCCAGCAGCAGCGGACAGCCCCTCACTGAAGCTTTCTTT. The encoded protein is CASSSGQPLTEAFF. The chain links TRBV5-4 to TRBJ1-1; the D gene is possibly TRBD1 (6 bases). The CDR3 runs 14 residues. V lost 4 bases to trimming and J lost 4 bases, with 14 bases between them. The germline V gene encodes CDR1 SGHNT and CDR2 YYREEE (reference sequence).

The chain employs TRBV15 and TRBJ2-1; 9 bases align to TRBD1. Germline assignment: CDR1 LNHNV and CDR2 YYDKDF (reference sequence). CDR3 length equals 15 residues. Trimming cost V 4 bases and J 3 bases; bases outside gene matches: 4. The CDR3 coding sequence is TGTGCCACCAGCAAAGGACAGGGGTTCTACAATGAGCAGTTCTTC. Amino acids: CATSKGQGFYNEQFF.